This record looks at one T cell receptor (beta chain) sequence and its context. Its antigen is not identified. When naive CD8 T cells were sorted, they were gated as CD8+CD4-CCR7+CD45RA+. MiXCR, run by TCRdb on the PCR reads, gives a single entry per CDR3 protein. Found here are some 91,000 distinct CDR3 sequences, around 24% of them singletons; the top ten hold about 0.99%. This specimen comes from a study of molecular identifiers for immune sequencing clone quantification. General observations from the study: Reportedly, one cell's Jurkat TCR RNA was detected within 1,100,000 naive CD8 cells.

Sequenced: naive CD8+ T cells from blood, with Jurkat cell RNA spiked in. Subset indicated: FACS-sorted CD8+CD4-CCR7+CD45RA+ naive T cells. The source of this sequence is a human donor in good health. Some libraries in this study had Jurkat cell RNA spiked in.

This CDR3 is CASSQDSANYGYTF. The CDR3 bases are TGCGCCAGCAGCCAAGATTCGGCTAACTATGGCTACACCTTC. This chain joins TRBV4-1 and TRBJ1-2; D is unclear. Germline V gives CDR1 MGHRA, CDR2 YSYEKL. The CDR3 has 14 amino acids. Trimming cost V 0 bases and J 0 bases, with 5 bases left between them.